These 30 T cell receptor beta chains share one sample of origin, sequenced in a study of blood T cell repertoires in COVID-19 (dated by TCRdb to the early 2020s). The library relied on the immunoSEQ multiplex PCR assay. Imported from immuneACCESS, the table was reduced by TCRdb to in-frame sequences with V and J called. These copies leave out some clones; in studies compared against another copy, an unresolved V gene accounts for under half, and the cause of the remainder is not known. Across this sample there are tens of thousands of clones, with 70% to 90% seen only once. The ten most abundant clones make up over 9.5% of the sample. Sequenced: peripheral blood. These receptor sequences come from a human donor in a cohort sampled during active COVID-19.

This clone was detected only a few times. The genes are TRBV2 and TRBJ2-2; the D gene is possibly TRBD2 (6 bases). The V end was cut by 6 bases, the J end by 10 bases, with 12 bases between. This CDR3 is built from 12 residues. In germline, CDR1 is SNHLY, CDR2 FYNNEI. The CDR3 DNA reads TGTGCCAGCAGCCCGACTAGGCTGGAGCTGTTTTTT. It encodes CASSPTRLELFF. The full variable domain, with the rest looked up from reference TRBV2 and TRBJ2-2, is EPEVTQTPSHQVTQMGQEVILRCVPISNHLYFYWYRQILGQKVEFLVSFYNNEISEKSEIFDDQFSVERPDGSNFTLKIRSTKLEDSAMYFCASSPTRLELFFGEGSRLTVL.

The chain employs TRBV15 and TRBJ2-7; TRBD2 might be the D (5 bases). The germline gives CDR1 LNHNV, CDR2 YYDKDF (reference sequence). This CDR3 has 17 residues. Between the trimmed V and J ends, which lost 0 bases and 4 bases, there was a span of 19 bases. The CDR3 spells CATSRDKAGGMGYEQYF. The CDR3 DNA is TGTGCCACCAGCAGAGATAAGGCGGGTGGCATGGGGTACGAGCAGTACTTC.

This chain uses TRBV27 with TRBJ1-2, with TRBD1 as a possible D gene (6 bases). Germline V gene lookup returns CDR1 MNHEY and CDR2 SMNVEV (reference sequence). Trimming removed 5 bases from V and 4 bases from J, with 23 bases in between. This CDR3 has 17 amino acids. CDR3 coding DNA: TGTGCCAGCAGTCCCAACCCCAGAACGGAAGGGGGCTATGGCTACACCTTC. It translates to CASSPNPRTEGGYGYTF.

The genes are TRBV28 and TRBJ1-1, with D unclear. With 3 bases removed from V and 2 bases from J, the gap between germline ends came to 10 bases. This CDR3 spans 14 amino acids. CDR1 and CDR2 from the germline V gene are MDHEN and SYDVKM. The CDR3 DNA reads TGTGCCAGCAGTTTCTCAGTTTATAACACTGAAGCTTTCTTT. Protein sequence: CASSFSVYNTEAFF. The full variable domain, in which reference TRBV28 and TRBJ1-1 provide the parts outside the CDR3, is DVKVTQSSRYLVKRTGEKVFLECVQDMDHENMFWYRQDPGLGLRLIYFSYDVKMKEKGDIPEGYSVSREKKERFSLILESASTNQTSMYLCASSFSVYNTEAFFGQGTRLTVV.

V is TRBV3-1 (or the pseudogene TRBV3-2) and J is TRBJ1-5; D gene ambiguous. Trimming took 2 bases from V and 11 from J, leaving 10 bases between them. This CDR3 contains 12 residues. The V gene's germline CDR1 is LGHDT and CDR2 YNNKEL (reference sequence). The CDR3 spells CASSQKDGTQHF. The CDR3 DNA follows: TGTGCCAGCAGCCAAAAAGACGGGACCCAGCATTTT.

The gene calls are TRBV19 and TRBJ2-7, with D possibly being TRBD2 (6 bases). Germline CDR1 and CDR2: LNHDA and SQIVND (reference sequence). The CDR3 extends over 15 amino acids. V lost 5 bases, J lost 0 bases, and 14 bases lay in between. CDR3 sequence: CASSPRGRYSYEQYF. CDR3 nucleotide sequence: TGTGCCAGTAGTCCCCGGGGGAGGTACTCCTACGAGCAGTACTTC.

This chain's CDR3 is CASSVAGTGQETQYF. The CDR3 DNA follows: TGTGCCAGCAGCGTAGCCGGGACAGGGCAAGAGACCCAGTACTTC. The chain carries TRBV9 and TRBJ2-5, with 9 nucleotides matching TRBD1. The CDR3 sequence is 15 residues long. From germline, CDR1 is SGDLS and CDR2 YYNGEE. V lost 0 bases and J lost 2; bases outside the gene matches: 2.

The chain has TRBV5-1 and TRBJ2-5; 7 bases match TRBD2. Germline V gene lookup returns CDR1 SGHRS and CDR2 YFSETQ. Trimming cost V 4 bases and J 1 base; bases outside gene matches: 4. The CDR3 sequence is 14 residues long. CDR3 protein: CASSIGTTQETQYF. CDR3 DNA: TGCGCCAGCAGCATAGGGACTACCCAAGAGACCCAGTACTTC. Full variable domain (outside the CDR3, taken from reference TRBV5-1 and TRBJ2-5): KAGVTQTPRYLIKTRGQQVTLSCSPISGHRSVSWYQQTPGQGLQFLFEYFSETQRNKGNFPGRFSGRQFSNSRSEMNVSTLELGDSALYLCASSIGTTQETQYFGPGTRLLVL.

The chain uses TRBV5-1 and TRBJ1-1; 8 bases align to TRBD1. The CDR3 is made up of 15 amino acids. The germline CDR1 and CDR2 sequences are SGHRS and YFSETQ. V lost 0 bases, J lost 4 bases, and 5 bases stayed unmatched. CDR3 bases: TGCGCCAGCAGCTTGGAGCCAGGGGGCGGCACTGAAGCTTTCTTT. Encoded protein: CASSLEPGGGTEAFF.

The V call is TRBV12-3 or TRBV12-4, the J call TRBJ1-1; tentative D call: TRBD1 (5 bases). Trimming cost V 1 base and J 4 bases, with 7 bases left between them. The CDR3 is 13 amino acids. CDR3: CASSLEQVTEAFF. The CDR3 DNA follows: TGTGCCAGCAGTTTAGAACAGGTCACTGAAGCTTTCTTT.

CDR3 DNA: TGCGCCAGCAGCCTAGCGGGGAGCACAGATACGCAGTATTTT. Translated, it gives CASSLAGSTDTQYF. V gene TRBV5-1 combines with J gene TRBJ2-3; 9 bases map to TRBD2. V lost 4 bases, J lost 0 bases, and 0 bases stayed unmatched. The CDR3 runs to 14 residues. Germline CDR1 reads SGHRS; CDR2 reads YFSETQ.

The chain links TRBV28 to TRBJ2-2, with 7 bases matching TRBD1. The CDR3 runs 14 residues. After removal of 8 bases from V and 1 base from J, the junction contained 4 bases not matched to a gene. Germline CDR1 MDHEN, CDR2 SYDVKM. CDR3 sequence: CASAPGGNTGELFF. CDR3 in DNA: TGTGCCAGCGCGCCAGGGGGGAACACCGGGGAGCTGTTTTTT.

The chain recombines TRBV15 with TRBJ1-2; D is undetermined. This CDR3 contains 13 residues. The V and J ends lost 5 bases and 2 bases respectively, with 9 bases between them. Germline V gene sequence: CDR1 LNHNV, CDR2 YYDKDF (reference sequence). The CDR3: CATSSGRNYGYTF. CDR3 nucleotide sequence: TGTGCCACCAGCTCCGGCAGGAACTATGGCTACACCTTC.

V and J are TRBV6-4 and TRBJ1-6, with 10 bases matching TRBD1. The CDR3 totals 14 residues. Germline V gene lookup returns CDR1 MRHNA and CDR2 SNTAGT. The junction had 5 bases not matched to a gene; V was cut back by 8 bases and J by 7 bases. CDR3 sequence reads: CASGPGQGNSPLHF. The DNA of the CDR3 is TGTGCCAGCGGGCCGGGACAGGGGAATTCACCCCTCCACTTT.

The table lists this clone with a few counts. A single base separates this from a much larger clone, so it may be a read error. This chain uses TRBV28 with TRBJ1-2; 7 positions match TRBD1. CDR3 length: 13 amino acids. CDR1 MDHEN and CDR2 SYDVKM come from the germline V gene. Trimming cost V 3 bases and J 4 bases; bases outside gene matches: 2. CDR3 sequence: CASSLGQTYGYTF. CDR3 bases: TGTGCCAGCAGTTTGGGACAGACCTATGGCTACACCTTC.

This sequence joins TRBV30 and TRBJ2-7; 7 bases align to TRBD1. The ends lost 8 bases at V and 0 bases at J; junction bases unmatched: 22. Germline V lookup: CDR1 GTSNPN, CDR2 SVGIG (reference sequence). This CDR3 is 18 amino acids long. CDR3 DNA: TGTGCCGGTAATTCCTATGAGATACGACAGGGCTACTCCTACGAGCAGTACTTC. Protein product: CAGNSYEIRQGYSYEQYF.

V is TRBV5-1 and J is TRBJ2-7, with a weak D call TRBD2 (5 bases). V gave up 4 bases and J gave up 7 bases, with 18 bases separating them. This CDR3 spans 14 amino acids. Germline V gene data show CDR1 as SGHRS and CDR2 as YFSETQ. CDR3 region: CASSMAGPGGEQYF. For the CDR3, the DNA is TGCGCCAGCAGCATGGCTGGACCGGGCGGGGAGCAGTACTTC.

This chain uses TRBV5-1 with TRBJ1-1; D gene ambiguous. CDR3 size: 15 residues. Trimming removed 1 base at V and 8 bases at J, with 18 bases between. Germline CDR1 is SGHRS and CDR2 is YFSETQ. The CDR3: CASSLNRNLGREAFF. DNA of the CDR3: TGCGCCAGCAGCTTGAATAGGAACCTCGGGAGAGAAGCTTTCTTT.

This chain links TRBV5-5 with TRBJ1-2, with D possibly TRBD1 on 5 matching bases. This CDR3 has 15 residues. Germline V gene sequence: CDR1 SGHKS, CDR2 YYEKEE (reference sequence). Between the trimmed V and J ends, which lost 4 bases and 3 bases, there was a span of 16 bases. The CDR3 spells CASSPLSGTDYGYTF. CDR3 DNA sequence: TGTGCCAGCAGCCCACTCTCCGGGACTGACTATGGCTACACCTTC. The whole variable domain, remainder taken from reference TRBV5-5 and TRBJ1-2, is DAGVTQSPTHLIKTRGQQVTLRCSPISGHKSVSWYQQVLGQGPQFIFQYYEKEERGRGNFPDRFSARQFPNYSSELNVNALLLGDSALYLCASSPLSGTDYGYTFGSGTRLTVV.

This clone is a singleton in its sample. The V gene is TRBV5-5, the J gene TRBJ1-5; D remains unclear. V lost 1 base and J 6 bases, leaving 8 bases between the germline ends. This CDR3 has 13 residues. Per the germline V gene, CDR1 is SGHKS and CDR2 is YYEKEE (reference sequence). CDR3 region: CASSLYQAQPQHF. CDR3 nucleotides: TGTGCCAGCAGCTTGTACCAGGCTCAGCCCCAGCATTTT.

Notes on this clone: No DNA is shown, since the ends of the CDR3 on it are uncertain; the CDR3 is the one TCRdb lists. The chain is built from TRBV19 and TRBJ2-7; the D call of TRBD2 is as the table states it, not checked on the DNA. CDR1 is LNHDA and CDR2 is SQIVND in the germline V gene (reference sequence). The CDR3 has 13 amino acids, counting both end residues. The CDR3 loop reads CASSVRGWDEQYF.

The rearrangement links TRBV10-3 to TRBJ2-3; tentative D call: TRBD1 (5 bases). Per the germline V gene, CDR1 is ENHRY and CDR2 is SYGVKD. The length of the CDR3 is 15 residues. The V and J ends lost 10 bases and 2 bases respectively, with 19 bases between them. The CDR3 DNA is TGTGCCACCCAGGGCGGCCTTATGAACACAGATACGCAGTATTTT. Its protein product is CATQGGLMNTDTQYF.

The J gene is TRBJ2-7, the V gene TRBV19; TRBD2 is a possible D gene (7 bases). The V gene lost 5 bases and the J gene lost 0 bases, with 17 bases spanning the gap. CDR3 size: 16 residues. CDR1 LNHDA and CDR2 SQIVND come from the germline V gene (reference sequence). CDR3 amino acids: CASSLPGGSSSYEQYF. The DNA for the CDR3 is TGTGCCAGTAGTCTGCCGGGGGGCTCGAGCTCCTACGAGCAGTACTTC. Filled out from reference TRBV19 and TRBJ2-7, the complete variable domain reads DGGITQSPKYLFRKEGQNVTLSCEQNLNHDAMYWYRQDPGQGLRLIYYSQIVNDFQKGDIAEGYSVSREKKESFPLTVTSAQKNPTAFYLCASSLPGGSSSYEQYFGPGTRLTVT.

V and J are TRBV28 and TRBJ1-1; D possibly corresponds to TRBD1 (6 bases). V shed 6 bases and J shed 5 bases, with 13 bases lying between them. CDR3 length: 13 amino acids. Germline-derived CDR1 and CDR2 are MDHEN and SYDVKM. This CDR3 is CASRISGVTEAFF. In DNA, the CDR3 is TGTGCCAGCAGAATATCAGGGGTTACTGAAGCTTTCTTT.

V gene TRBV19 combines with J gene TRBJ2-7; 7 nucleotides line up with TRBD1. CDR3 length equals 15 residues. The J segment lost 6 bases and the V segment lost 3 bases, leaving 11 bases of the junction unmatched. Germline lookup yields CDR1 LNHDA and CDR2 SQIVND (reference sequence). CDR3 nucleotides: TGTGCCAGTAGTATCGCCGCCGACAGGGCCTCCGAGCAGTACTTC. Protein: CASSIAADRASEQYF.

J is TRBJ2-5 and V is TRBV29-1; 15 nucleotides match TRBD2. Germline trimming cut 7 bases from V and 4 bases from J; bases unmatched to any gene: 4. The CDR3 spans 14 residues. Looked up from germline, CDR1 is SQVTM and CDR2 is ANQGSEA. The CDR3 sequence is CSGGTSGRIETQYF. The CDR3 DNA reads as TGCAGCGGGGGGACTAGCGGGAGGATAGAGACCCAGTACTTC.

V usage is TRBV7-9 and J usage is TRBJ1-5; 7 nucleotides agree with TRBD1. The CDR3 has 13 amino acids. From germline, CDR1 is SEHNR and CDR2 FQNEAQ (reference sequence). Germline trimming cut 6 bases from V and 5 bases from J; bases unmatched to any gene: 4. The CDR3 protein is CASSWTGDQPQHF. The CDR3 coding sequence is TGTGCCAGCAGTTGGACAGGAGATCAGCCCCAGCATTTT.

The V gene is TRBV28, the J gene TRBJ2-7; perhaps TRBD1 as D (6 bases). CDR3 length: 18 amino acids. The V gene lost 4 bases and the J gene lost 0 bases, with 22 bases spanning the gap. Germline V gives CDR1 MDHEN, CDR2 SYDVKM. CDR3 residues: CASSSRGRGGPRSYEQYF. In DNA, the CDR3 is TGTGCCAGCAGTTCCAGGGGCCGTGGCGGGCCCCGCTCCTACGAGCAGTACTTC.

Note on this clone: This same CDR3 is encoded by further DNA sequences in the sample. The rearrangement uses TRBV30 and TRBJ1-6; 7 nucleotides align to TRBD1. The CDR3 totals 14 residues. Germline V gene data show CDR1 as GTSNPN and CDR2 as SVGIG (reference sequence). V lost 3 bases, J lost 5 bases, and 4 bases stayed unmatched. CDR3 residues: CAWRVGTDNSPLHF. The DNA of the CDR3 is TGTGCCTGGAGGGTTGGGACAGATAATTCACCCCTCCACTTT.

This clone appeared a single time. The gene calls are TRBV7-9 and TRBJ2-6; the D gene is possibly TRBD1 (5 bases). The germline gives CDR1 SEHNR, CDR2 FQNEAQ (reference sequence). The length of the CDR3 is 18 residues. The V and J ends lost 1 base and 0 bases respectively, with 13 bases between them. CDR3 sequence reads: CASSLDRDSNSGANVLTF. The CDR3 nucleotides are TGTGCCAGCAGCTTAGATCGAGACAGCAACTCTGGGGCCAACGTCCTGACTTTC.